Presented here are 16 T cell receptor beta chains from one specimen sequenced in a study of blood T cell repertoires in COVID-19. Generated by immunoSEQ multiplex PCR, the TCRdb table keeps only in-frame clones and is missing some. This table has some 150,000 clones, 80% to 90% appearing once. The sequencing input was peripheral blood. Receptor source: a middle-aged woman with acute or convalescent COVID-19.

This chain connects TRBV6-4 to TRBJ2-1, with TRBD2 matching 8 bases. V trimming: 6 bases; J trimming: 9 bases; junction bases outside the gene matches: 7. This CDR3 is 13 amino acids long. CDR1 and CDR2 from the germline V gene are MRHNA and SNTAGT. CDR3 region: CASSSGLAGEQFF. For the CDR3, the DNA is TGTGCCAGCAGCAGCGGACTAGCCGGTGAGCAGTTCTTC.

The V call is TRBV10-3, the J call TRBJ1-2, with a weak D call TRBD1 (6 bases). Germline V gene lookup returns CDR1 ENHRY and CDR2 SYGVKD. The CDR3 is 13 amino acids. Trimming took off 7 bases at V and 2 bases at J, with 11 bases between the two ends. DNA of the CDR3: TGTGCCATCACAGGACAGTCCAACTATGGCTACACCTTC. This translates into CAITGQSNYGYTF.

The chain combines TRBV19 with TRBJ2-2; D unresolved. The V and J ends lost 3 bases and 3 bases respectively, with 11 bases between them. CDR3 length equals 15 residues. Germline-derived CDR1 and CDR2 are LNHDA and SQIVND (reference sequence). The DNA for the CDR3 is TGTGCCAGTAGTATTAAAGGCGGATACACCGGGGAGCTGTTTTTT. Its protein product is CASSIKGGYTGELFF.

The chain is built from TRBV6-6 and TRBJ2-7; D perhaps matches TRBD2 (5 bases). Germline loops: CDR1 MNHNY, CDR2 SVGAGI (reference sequence). V was pared by 0 bases and J by 2 bases, with 5 bases between. The CDR3 has 13 amino acids. CDR3 coding DNA: TGTGCCAGCAGTTACTCGAGGGCCTACGAGCAGTACTTC. Translation: CASSYSRAYEQYF.

The rearrangement links TRBV27 to TRBJ1-2; TRBD1 is a possible D gene (6 bases). V lost 4 bases, J lost 2 bases, and 14 bases lay in between. Germline CDR1 reads MNHEY; CDR2 reads SMNVEV (reference sequence). This CDR3 contains 15 residues. The CDR3: CASSSQGGENYGYTF. The CDR3 DNA reads TGTGCCAGCAGTTCCCAAGGGGGGGAGAACTATGGCTACACCTTC.

This chain joins TRBV18 and TRBJ2-4, with D unresolved. This CDR3 has 13 residues. Germline lookup yields CDR1 KGHSH and CDR2 LQKENI. V lost 3 bases, J lost 4 bases, and 7 bases lay in between. In DNA form, the CDR3 reads TGTGCCAGCTCACCGGCCGGGAAAAACATTCAGTACTTC. This sequence encodes CASSPAGKNIQYF.

This clone was seen once. The chain uses TRBV6-5 and TRBJ2-7; 8 nucleotides agree with TRBD2. The CDR3 totals 14 residues. CDR1 is MNHEY and CDR2 is SVGAGI in the germline V gene. Trimming took 6 bases from V and 3 from J; bases not matched to a gene: 7. The CDR3 here is CASRYTGTSYEQYF. DNA for the CDR3: TGTGCCAGCAGATATACCGGGACTAGCTACGAGCAGTACTTC.

The rearrangement links TRBV27 to TRBJ2-2, with 7 bases lining up with TRBD1. Germline trimming cut 4 bases from V and 4 bases from J; bases unmatched to any gene: 6. This CDR3 is built from 15 residues. CDR1 MNHEY and CDR2 SMNVEV come from the germline V gene (reference sequence). The CDR3 protein is CASSYTTGFTGELFF. CDR3 nucleotide sequence: TGTGCCAGCAGTTACACGACAGGGTTCACCGGGGAGCTGTTTTTT.

This clone was counted at least ten times. DNA for the CDR3: TGCAGCGTTGAAGAGGGAGCGGCTGGAGAGCCCCAGCATTTT. Translating it yields CSVEEGAAGEPQHF. The chain has TRBV29-1 and TRBJ1-5; no reliable D call. The germline gives CDR1 SQVTM, CDR2 ANQGSEA. V lost 0 bases and J 8 bases, leaving 14 bases between the germline ends. The CDR3 spans 14 residues.

This clone was seen just once. The rearrangement links TRBV24-1 to TRBJ2-3, with 9 bases fitting TRBD1. J was trimmed by 4 bases and V by 4 bases; bases with no gene match: 8. The CDR3 is made up of 16 amino acids. CDR1 and CDR2 from the germline V gene are KGHDR and SFDVKD. The CDR3 region is CATSDRDREASDTQYF. The CDR3 DNA reads TGTGCCACCAGTGACCGGGACAGGGAGGCCTCAGATACGCAGTATTTT.

V gene TRBV4-1 combines with J gene TRBJ1-3; 8 positions match TRBD1. The germline gives CDR1 MGHRA, CDR2 YSYEKL. The CDR3 contains 17 residues. The V and J ends lost 2 bases and 0 bases, in that order; junction bases with no gene match: 6. CDR3: CASSQTGTGLSGNTIYF. In DNA, the CDR3 is TGCGCCAGCAGCCAAACGGGGACAGGACTCTCTGGAAACACCATATATTTT.

The rearrangement links TRBV12-3 or TRBV12-4 to TRBJ2-5; D may be TRBD2 (6 bases). The CDR3 spans 12 residues. V was pared by 8 bases and J by 2 bases, with 9 bases between. CDR3 sequence (DNA): TGTGCCAGCGGACGGGGGCAAGAGACCCAGTACTTC. Residues: CASGRGQETQYF.

The chain links TRBV21-1 to TRBJ1-1; the DNA was not used to check the table's D call, TRBD1. TRBV21-1 is a listed pseudogene. This CDR3 has 17 amino acids. CDR3 amino acids: CASSKTTGVGRDTEAFF. The CDR3 bases are TGTGCCAGCAGCAAAACGACAGGGGTGGGGAGAGACACTGAAGCTTTCTTT.

J is TRBJ2-7 and V is TRBV2, with TRBD2 matching 8 bases. This CDR3 spans 16 amino acids. Germline CDR1 is SNHLY and CDR2 is FYNNEI. J lost 3 bases, V lost 2 bases, and 9 bases had no gene match. CDR3 DNA: TGTGCCAGCAGTGAAAGGGGACTAGACGTCCGCTACGAGCAGTACTTC. This translates into CASSERGLDVRYEQYF.

The chain couples TRBV7-3 to TRBJ2-1, with 11 bases identical to TRBD2. Germline CDR1 and CDR2: SGHTA and FQGTGA. The CDR3 contains 14 residues. The V gene end was trimmed by 5 bases and the J gene end by 4 bases; junction bases not matched to a gene: 1. CDR3 region: CASSPSGGYNEQFF. CDR3 sequence (DNA): TGTGCCAGCAGCCCTAGCGGGGGGTACAATGAGCAGTTCTTC.

The rearrangement links TRBV4-3 to TRBJ2-7, with TRBD2 identical over 9 bases. Germline V gives CDR1 LGHNA, CDR2 YSLEER. There are 17 residues in the CDR3. Trimming cost V 1 base and J 5 bases; bases outside gene matches: 12. The CDR3 DNA sequence: TGCGCCAGCAGCCAAGGGGGGCCGGGACTAGCAGGGAACGAGCAGTACTTC. Amino acids: CASSQGGPGLAGNEQYF.